Reported below is one T cell receptor beta chain. This sample is part of a study of T cell changes during pregnancy in multiple sclerosis. The assay was immunoSEQ multiplex PCR, and TCRdb's table has in-frame clones only and misses some. Of tens of thousands of clones listed, almost 95% are singletons. The CDR3 contains 14 residues. CDR1 and CDR2 from the germline V gene are MNHNS and SASEGT. V was cut by 5 bases and J by 3 bases, with 14 bases left in between. This sequence originates from a female donor in good health, enrolled as a control in a pregnancy study. J is TRBJ2-7 and V is TRBV6-1; D is perhaps TRBD2 (6 bases). The sample consisted of CD8+ T cells from peripheral blood mononuclear cells, taken in the third trimester of pregnancy. The CDR3 DNA reads as TGTGCCAGCAGTCGACCGGGAGCTTACTACGAGCAGTACTTC. It translates to CASSRPGAYYEQYF.